Shown below are 6 T cell receptor beta chains from a single sample sequenced in a study of blood T cell repertoires in COVID-19. Sequencing was performed with immunoSEQ multiplex PCR; in TCRdb, only in-frame clones are kept and a portion is missing. The sample records about 150,000 clones, roughly 78% being singletons. The sample taken for sequencing was peripheral blood. These receptors were collected from a man aged 80 or over with acute or convalescent COVID-19.

This clone was recorded only once. J is TRBJ2-7 and V is TRBV6-5; D is unclear. The CDR3 is 13 amino acids. Per the germline V gene, CDR1 is MNHEY and CDR2 is SVGAGI. Trimming took off 2 bases at V and 6 bases at J, with 11 bases between the two ends. The CDR3 DNA reads TGTGCCAGCAGTTACCCACCCCCGGGCGAGCAGTACTTC. As protein: CASSYPPPGEQYF.

About this clone itself: A junction end diverges from the germline sequence, so it may reflect a read error. This chain uses TRBV6-2 or TRBV6-3 with TRBJ1-1; unclear D gene. Per germline, CDR1 MNHEY and CDR2 SVGEGT. This CDR3 spans 15 amino acids. The chain's CDR3 is CASSYSGGMNTEAFF. For the CDR3, the DNA is TGTGCCAGCAGCTACTCTGGAGGGATGAACACTGAAGCTTTCTTT.

The rearrangement joins TRBV30 to TRBJ2-3; 9 bases match TRBD2. Germline CDR1 and CDR2: GTSNPN and SVGIG (reference sequence). V dropped 3 bases and J dropped 10; count of bases not matched to a gene: 8. CDR3 size: 13 residues. CDR3 amino acids: CAWSVSGLAAQYF. The DNA of the CDR3 is TGTGCCTGGAGCGTATCGGGACTAGCCGCGCAGTATTTT.

This CDR3 reads CASSPLGGRQSEQFF. DNA of the CDR3: TGTGCCAGCAGCCCCCTTGGCGGGAGACAGTCTGAGCAGTTCTTC. The chain employs TRBV7-3 and TRBJ2-1, with 7 bases matching TRBD2. Germline V CDR1 and CDR2: SGHTA, FQGTGA. CDR3 length: 15 residues. Trimming removed 5 bases from V and 9 bases from J; junction bases left unmatched: 13.

The rearrangement joins TRBV7-2 to TRBJ2-3, with 10 bases matching TRBD1. V lost 5 bases to trimming and J lost 3 bases; unmatched junction nucleotides: 8. This CDR3 comprises 16 residues. Germline V gene sequence: CDR1 SGHTA, CDR2 FQGNSA. The CDR3 spells CASSEPGQGRTDTQYF. Here the CDR3 DNA reads TGTGCCAGCAGCGAGCCGGGACAGGGGAGGACAGATACGCAGTATTTT.

The rearrangement joins TRBV12-3 or TRBV12-4 to TRBJ2-5; D is possibly TRBD1 (6 bases). CDR3 length equals 13 residues. The V gene lost 6 bases and the J gene lost 1 base, with 9 bases spanning the gap. CDR3: CASRTGPQETQYF. Written as DNA, the CDR3 is TGTGCCAGCAGGACAGGTCCCCAAGAGACCCAGTACTTC.